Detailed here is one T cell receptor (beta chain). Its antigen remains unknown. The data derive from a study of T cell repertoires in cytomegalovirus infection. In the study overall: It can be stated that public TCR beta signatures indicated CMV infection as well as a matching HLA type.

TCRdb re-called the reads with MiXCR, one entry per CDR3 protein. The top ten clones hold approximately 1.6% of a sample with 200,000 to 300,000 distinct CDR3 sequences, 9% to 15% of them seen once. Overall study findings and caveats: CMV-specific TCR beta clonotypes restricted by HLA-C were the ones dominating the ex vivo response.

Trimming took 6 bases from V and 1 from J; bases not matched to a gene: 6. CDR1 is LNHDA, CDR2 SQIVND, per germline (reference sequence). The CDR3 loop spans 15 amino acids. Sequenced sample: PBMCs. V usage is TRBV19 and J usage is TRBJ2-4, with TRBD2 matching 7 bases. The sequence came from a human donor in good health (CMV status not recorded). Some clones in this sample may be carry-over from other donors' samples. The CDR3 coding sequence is TGTGCCAGTAGGCGGGGAGGGGTTGCCAAAAACATTCAGTACTTC. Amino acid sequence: CASRRGGVAKNIQYF.